The rows below give T cell receptor beta chains drawn from one sample of a study of CD8 T cells in ankylosing spondylitis. TCRdb re-called the 5' RACE reads through MiXCR, storing one row per CDR3 protein. The sample yields fewer than 750,000 distinct CDR3 sequences, roughly 19% seen once. Sample: blood, either unsorted or a sorted T cell fraction (not recorded which). These receptors all stem from a male donor with ankylosing spondylitis. Each CDR3 is given with its conserved first and last residue. The D gene is left open where the match is weak. Some rows have no size entry. The others give once, few or many, or a class for an expanded clone.

cdr3_aa: CASSSPGSIYGYTF
cdr3_nt: TGCGCCAGCAGCAGCCCAGGGAGTATCTATGGCTACACCTTC
v_call: TRBV5-1
d_call: NA
j_call: TRBJ1-2
clone_size: many

cdr3_aa: CAISFSAGNTEAFF
cdr3_nt: TGTGCCATCAGTTTTTCGGCGGGGAACACTGAAGCTTTCTTT
v_call: TRBV10-3
d_call: NA
j_call: TRBJ1-1
clone_size: NA

cdr3_aa: CASSPALRGSCEQYF
cdr3_nt: TGCGCCAGCAGCCCTGCCTTACGGGGTTCTTGCGAGCAGTACTTC
v_call: TRBV5-1
d_call: NA
j_call: TRBJ2-7
clone_size: many

cdr3_aa: CASSRASDGLTYEQYF
cdr3_nt: TGTGCCAGCTCACGCGCATCGGACGGATTAACCTACGAGCAGTACTTC
v_call: TRBV18
d_call: NA
j_call: TRBJ2-7
clone_size: few

cdr3_aa: CASSLRGLENTEAFF
cdr3_nt: TGTGCCAGCAGCTTAAGGGGGCTAGAGAACACTGAAGCTTTCTTT
v_call: TRBV7-2
d_call: TRBD1
j_call: TRBJ1-1
clone_size: few

cdr3_aa: CSASGGGLSYNEQFF
cdr3_nt: TGCAGTGCTAGCGGCGGGGGGCTCTCCTACAATGAGCAGTTCTTC
v_call: TRBV20-1
d_call: TRBD2
j_call: TRBJ2-1
clone_size: NA

cdr3_aa: CASSLGLAETSTDTQYF
cdr3_nt: TGTGCCAGCAGTTTAGGACTAGCGGAGACTAGCACAGATACGCAGTATTTT
v_call: TRBV27
d_call: TRBD2
j_call: TRBJ2-3
clone_size: NA

cdr3_aa: CATSRDPFNNEQFF
cdr3_nt: TGTGCCACCAGCAGAGATCCCTTCAACAATGAGCAGTTCTTC
v_call: TRBV15
d_call: NA
j_call: TRBJ2-1
clone_size: NA

cdr3_aa: CASSFGRGSYNEQFF
cdr3_nt: TGTGCCAGCAGTTTCGGACGGGGTTCCTACAATGAGCAGTTCTTC
v_call: TRBV12-3/TRBV12-4
d_call: NA
j_call: TRBJ2-1
clone_size: many

cdr3_aa: CASSQAGVGLYGYTF
cdr3_nt: TGTGCCAGCAGCCAAGCAGGGGTGGGACTCTATGGCTACACCTTC
v_call: TRBV14
d_call: NA
j_call: TRBJ1-2
clone_size: few

cdr3_aa: CASAGTGETQYF
cdr3_nt: TGTGCCAGCGCTGGAACAGGGGAGACCCAGTACTTC
v_call: TRBV18
d_call: NA
j_call: TRBJ2-5
clone_size: few

cdr3_aa: CAISGRELPYEQYF
cdr3_nt: TGTGCCATCAGTGGACGGGAGCTACCCTACGAGCAGTACTTC
v_call: TRBV10-3
d_call: NA
j_call: TRBJ2-7
clone_size: NA

cdr3_aa: CASSIGPEGDTQYF
cdr3_nt: TGTGCCAGCAGTATAGGCCCCGAGGGAGATACGCAGTATTTT
v_call: TRBV6-2/TRBV6-3
d_call: NA
j_call: TRBJ2-3
clone_size: many

cdr3_aa: CASSLGRGADEQYF
cdr3_nt: TGTGCCAGCAGCTTAGGTCGGGGGGCGGACGAGCAGTACTTC
v_call: TRBV11-2
d_call: NA
j_call: TRBJ2-7
clone_size: NA

cdr3_aa: CASSGGLAGAEDTQYF
cdr3_nt: TGTGCCAGCAGCGGGGGACTAGCGGGAGCAGAGGATACGCAGTATTTT
v_call: TRBV9
d_call: TRBD2
j_call: TRBJ2-3
clone_size: NA

cdr3_aa: CASSQGEGRFGNQPQHF
cdr3_nt: TGCGCCAGCAGCCAAGGGGAGGGGAGGTTTGGCAATCAGCCCCAGCATTTT
v_call: TRBV4-1
d_call: NA
j_call: TRBJ1-5
clone_size: NA

cdr3_aa: CSARDRRVGDNEQFF
cdr3_nt: TGCAGTGCTAGAGATCGCAGGGTGGGAGACAATGAGCAGTTCTTC
v_call: TRBV20-1
d_call: NA
j_call: TRBJ2-1
clone_size: many

cdr3_aa: CASGGGVTYNEQFF
cdr3_nt: TGCGCCAGCGGAGGGGGGGTAACCTACAATGAGCAGTTCTTC
v_call: TRBV5-1
d_call: NA
j_call: TRBJ2-1
clone_size: many

cdr3_aa: CASSLRGGGANVLTF
cdr3_nt: TGTGCCAGCAGTTTACGGGGAGGTGGGGCCAACGTCCTGACTTTC
v_call: TRBV12-3/TRBV12-4
d_call: NA
j_call: TRBJ2-6
clone_size: few

cdr3_aa: CSARDLAGAYTEAFF
cdr3_nt: TGCAGTGCTAGAGATCTGGCAGGGGCATACACTGAAGCTTTCTTT
v_call: TRBV20-1
d_call: NA
j_call: TRBJ1-1
clone_size: NA

cdr3_aa: CASSYTGGAQSYNEQFF
cdr3_nt: TGTGCCAGCAGCTACACCGGGGGGGCCCAGAGCTACAATGAGCAGTTCTTC
v_call: TRBV7-3
d_call: TRBD2
j_call: TRBJ2-1
clone_size: NA

cdr3_aa: CSVDGVWTSTQGSAGSTDTQYF
cdr3_nt: TGCAGCGTTGATGGGGTTTGGACCTCCACACAAGGGTCAGCGGGAAGCACAGATACGCAGTATTTT
v_call: TRBV29-1
d_call: TRBD2
j_call: TRBJ2-3
clone_size: few

cdr3_aa: CACSLAGKAESNYGYTF
cdr3_nt: TGTGCCTGCAGTTTAGCGGGGAAAGCGGAATCTAACTATGGCTACACCTTC
v_call: TRBV12-3/TRBV12-4
d_call: NA
j_call: TRBJ1-2
clone_size: NA

cdr3_aa: CASSRGLYGYTF
cdr3_nt: TGTGCCAGCAGCCGTGGACTTTATGGCTACACCTTC
v_call: TRBV12-3/TRBV12-4
d_call: NA
j_call: TRBJ1-2
clone_size: few

cdr3_aa: CASSPEGLRGTQYF
cdr3_nt: TGCGCCAGCAGCCCTGAGGGCTTGAGGGGGACCCAGTACTTC
v_call: TRBV5-1
d_call: NA
j_call: TRBJ2-5
clone_size: few

cdr3_aa: CASSYRQGRGDTQYF
cdr3_nt: TGTGCCAGCAGTTACCGACAGGGGAGAGGAGATACGCAGTATTTT
v_call: TRBV6-5
d_call: TRBD1
j_call: TRBJ2-3
clone_size: NA

cdr3_aa: CAISEANSLLKNTGELFF
cdr3_nt: TGTGCCATCAGTGAGGCCAACTCTTTACTCAAGAACACCGGGGAGCTGTTTTTT
v_call: TRBV10-3
d_call: NA
j_call: TRBJ2-2
clone_size: many

cdr3_aa: CASSFPFAGTEAFF
cdr3_nt: TGTGCCAGCAGCTTCCCGTTCGCGGGGACTGAAGCTTTCTTT
v_call: TRBV7-9
d_call: NA
j_call: TRBJ1-1
clone_size: many

cdr3_aa: CSARAGGNTIYF
cdr3_nt: TGCAGTGCTAGAGCTGGGGGAAACACCATATATTTT
v_call: TRBV20-1
d_call: NA
j_call: TRBJ1-3
clone_size: few

cdr3_aa: CASSLDGLALGTDTQYF
cdr3_nt: TGCGCCAGCAGCTTGGATGGACTAGCCCTAGGCACAGATACGCAGTATTTT
v_call: TRBV5-1
d_call: TRBD2
j_call: TRBJ2-3
clone_size: NA

cdr3_aa: CSVQPGQGYEQYF
cdr3_nt: TGCAGCGTCCAACCGGGACAGGGCTACGAGCAGTACTTC
v_call: TRBV29-1
d_call: TRBD1
j_call: TRBJ2-7
clone_size: few

cdr3_aa: CATSSRLEDEDTQYF
cdr3_nt: TGTGCCACCAGCTCGAGACTAGAAGATGAAGATACGCAGTATTTT
v_call: TRBV15
d_call: NA
j_call: TRBJ2-3
clone_size: many

cdr3_aa: CAQAGYNEQFF
cdr3_nt: TGTGCCCAGGCTGGTTACAATGAGCAGTTCTTC
v_call: TRBV30
d_call: NA
j_call: TRBJ2-1
clone_size: few

cdr3_aa: CAWRKTGTGGQFF
cdr3_nt: TGTGCCTGGAGGAAAACCGGGACAGGGGGACAGTTCTTC
v_call: TRBV30
d_call: TRBD1
j_call: TRBJ2-1
clone_size: NA

cdr3_aa: CASSRGPGPGGTYNEQFF
cdr3_nt: TGTGCCAGCAGCCGGGGCCCTGGGCCTGGAGGCACCTACAATGAGCAGTTCTTC
v_call: TRBV5-6
d_call: NA
j_call: TRBJ2-1
clone_size: many

cdr3_aa: CASSVQEQYF
cdr3_nt: TGTGCCAGCAGTGTACAAGAGCAGTACTTC
v_call: TRBV25-1
d_call: NA
j_call: TRBJ2-7
clone_size: NA

cdr3_aa: CSARGDRGYGYEQYF
cdr3_nt: TGCAGTGCTCGGGGGGACAGGGGCTATGGCTACGAGCAGTACTTC
v_call: TRBV20-1
d_call: TRBD1
j_call: TRBJ2-7
clone_size: many

cdr3_aa: CASGTSGPSSYNEQFF
cdr3_nt: TGCGCCAGCGGGACGAGCGGCCCGAGCTCCTACAATGAGCAGTTCTTC
v_call: TRBV5-1
d_call: NA
j_call: TRBJ2-1
clone_size: NA

cdr3_aa: CASSAKIRLFQGGYTF
cdr3_nt: TGTGCCAGCAGTGCCAAGATAAGACTATTTCAGGGTGGCTACACCTTC
v_call: TRBV12-3/TRBV12-4
d_call: NA
j_call: TRBJ1-2
clone_size: NA

cdr3_aa: CASSLGQNFNSPLHF
cdr3_nt: TGTGCCAGCAGCTTAGGACAGAACTTCAATTCACCCCTCCACTTT
v_call: TRBV7-2
d_call: NA
j_call: TRBJ1-6
clone_size: NA

cdr3_aa: CASSSGGLAGGSSYNEQFF
cdr3_nt: TGTGCCAGCAGCTCGGGGGGACTAGCGGGAGGCTCCTCCTACAATGAGCAGTTCTTC
v_call: TRBV11-2
d_call: TRBD2
j_call: TRBJ2-1
clone_size: few

cdr3_aa: CAWRGRSSYNEQFF
cdr3_nt: TGTGCCTGGAGGGGACGGAGCTCCTACAATGAGCAGTTCTTC
v_call: TRBV30
d_call: NA
j_call: TRBJ2-1
clone_size: NA